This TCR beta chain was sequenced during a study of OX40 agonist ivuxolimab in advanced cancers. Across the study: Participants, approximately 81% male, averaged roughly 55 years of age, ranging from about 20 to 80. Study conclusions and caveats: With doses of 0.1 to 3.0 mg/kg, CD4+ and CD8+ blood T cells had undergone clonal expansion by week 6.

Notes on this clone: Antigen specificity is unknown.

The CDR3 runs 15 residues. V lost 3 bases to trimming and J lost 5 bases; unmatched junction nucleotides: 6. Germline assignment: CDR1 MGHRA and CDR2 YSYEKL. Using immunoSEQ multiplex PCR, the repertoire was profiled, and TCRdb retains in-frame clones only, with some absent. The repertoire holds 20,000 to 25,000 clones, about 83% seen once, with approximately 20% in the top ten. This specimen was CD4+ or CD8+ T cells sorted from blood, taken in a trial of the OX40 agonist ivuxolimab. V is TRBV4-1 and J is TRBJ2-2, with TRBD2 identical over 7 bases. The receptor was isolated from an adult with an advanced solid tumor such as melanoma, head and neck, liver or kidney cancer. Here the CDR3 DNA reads TGCGCCAGCAGCCAGAGGGAGGGATTGACCGGGGAGCTGTTTTTT. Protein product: CASSQREGLTGELFF.